One and the same sample provided the 28 T cell receptor beta chains below, sequenced in a study of blood T cell repertoires in COVID-19. TCRdb's table, derived via immunoSEQ multiplex PCR, lists solely in-frame clones and lacks some. Found here are about 230,000 clones, around 90% of them singletons; the top ten hold roughly 12%. The specimen sequenced was peripheral blood. The receptors stem from a woman aged 18-29 years who had recovered from COVID-19.

The chain carries TRBV7-8 and TRBJ2-3, with TRBD2 matching over 7 bases. J gave up 8 bases and V 7 bases, and 15 bases lay outside the gene matches. CDR3 length: 15 residues. CDR1 and CDR2 (germline): SGHVS, FQNEAQ. The CDR3 DNA reads as TGTGCCAGCACCCCTGGGGAGGGAGTAACTACTACGCAGTATTTT. Translated: CASTPGEGVTTTQYF.

In nucleotides, the CDR3 is TGTGCCAGCAGTTACAGTCAGGGGGCGAGCGAGCAGTACTTC. Translating it yields CASSYSQGASEQYF. The chain joins TRBV6-5 to TRBJ2-7; 8 bases map to TRBD1. With 2 bases clipped from V and 6 bases from J, the junction kept 6 bases outside the gene matches. Germline lookup yields CDR1 MNHEY and CDR2 SVGAGI. The CDR3 has 14 residues.

This clone has only a few counts. The chain joins TRBV7-2 to TRBJ2-1; TRBD1 matches at 11 bases. V was pared by 3 bases and J by 10 bases, with 5 bases of the junction left unmatched. In germline, CDR1 is SGHTA, CDR2 FQGNSA. This CDR3 has 14 residues. CDR3 sequence reads: CASSFGQGAMEQFF. The DNA of the CDR3 is TGTGCCAGCAGCTTCGGACAGGGGGCAATGGAGCAGTTCTTC.

The chain uses TRBV12-3 or TRBV12-4 and TRBJ1-2; no definite D call. CDR3 length equals 13 residues. V was trimmed by 7 bases and J by 6 bases, leaving 15 bases between them. CDR3 DNA sequence: TGTGCCAGCAAAAAGTTCGGGTCCGATGGCTACACCTTC. As protein: CASKKFGSDGYTF.

The chain carries TRBV13 and TRBJ1-2, with 7 bases that match TRBD1. CDR1 and CDR2 from the germline V gene are PRHDT and FYEKMQ (reference sequence). The CDR3 extends over 12 amino acids. V lost 5 bases to trimming and J lost 7 bases; unmatched junction nucleotides: 4. The CDR3 DNA reads TGTGCCAGCAGCACACAGGGGTTTGGCTACACCTTC. Translating gives CASSTQGFGYTF.

V gene TRBV4-3 combines with J gene TRBJ2-1; 8 bases line up with TRBD2. This CDR3 is built from 17 residues. CDR1 LGHNA and CDR2 YSLEER come from the germline V gene. Trimming at V came to 0 bases and at J to 4 bases, leaving 8 bases not matched to a gene. CDR3 DNA: TGCGCCAGCAGCCAAGACCCCACCGGGACTAGTTACAATGAGCAGTTCTTC. Translating gives CASSQDPTGTSYNEQFF.

This sequence joins TRBV7-2 and TRBJ1-2; TRBD1 matches at 8 bases. The length of the CDR3 is 12 residues. Trimming cost V 3 bases and J 10 bases; bases outside gene matches: 4. In germline, CDR1 is SGHTA, CDR2 FQGNSA. CDR3 protein: CASSFYRGDYTF. CDR3 in DNA: TGTGCCAGCAGCTTCTACAGGGGGGACTACACCTTC.

This clone appeared once. The J gene is TRBJ2-2, the V gene TRBV6-2 or TRBV6-3; 7 bases line up with TRBD1. The CDR3 runs to 15 residues. Losses at the gene ends were 4 bases for V and 1 base for J; bases not matched to a gene: 3. Per the germline V gene, CDR1 is MNHEY and CDR2 is SVGEGT. The CDR3 reads CASSWDSMNTGELFF. CDR3 DNA sequence: TGTGCCAGCAGTTGGGACAGTATGAACACCGGGGAGCTGTTTTTT.

The chain is built from TRBV28 and TRBJ2-7; 9 bases agree with TRBD1. The junction had 1 base not matched to a gene; V was cut back by 5 bases and J by 2 bases. The CDR3 loop spans 13 amino acids. Germline lookup yields CDR1 MDHEN and CDR2 SYDVKM. Written as DNA, the CDR3 is TGTGCCAGCAGTCGGACAGGGGCCTACGAGCAGTACTTC. This gives the protein CASSRTGAYEQYF.

The chain recombines TRBV7-3 with TRBJ2-2; TRBD2 aligns across 11 bases. The CDR3 is made up of 16 amino acids. Losses at the gene ends were 6 bases for V and 3 bases for J; bases not matched to a gene: 6. Per germline, CDR1 SGHTA and CDR2 FQGTGA. CDR3 coding DNA: TGTGCCAGCAGGTTCGGGACTAGCGGATACACCGGGGAGCTGTTTTTT. It yields the protein CASRFGTSGYTGELFF.

V is TRBV5-4 and J is TRBJ1-2; 8 bases are a match to TRBD1. The V gene end was trimmed by 0 bases and the J gene end by 1 base; junction bases not matched to a gene: 2. This CDR3 comprises 15 residues. Germline lookup yields CDR1 SGHNT and CDR2 YYREEE (reference sequence). In nucleotides, the CDR3 is TGTGCCAGCAGCTTGGGGACAGGGTTTAACTATGGCTACACCTTC. Residues: CASSLGTGFNYGYTF.

The chain is built from TRBV25-1 and TRBJ2-7; TRBD2 might be the D (5 bases). The CDR3 is made up of 13 amino acids. Germline lookup yields CDR1 MGHDK and CDR2 SYGVNS. The V end was cut by 3 bases, the J end by 2 bases, with 8 bases between. CDR3 coding DNA: TGTGCCAGCAGTGATGTCGGGACCTACGAGCAGTACTTC. Translation gives CASSDVGTYEQYF.

The rearrangement joins TRBV5-1 to TRBJ2-7; maybe TRBD1 (9 bases). V was clipped by 4 bases and J by 7 bases, with 18 bases between them. The CDR3 is 14 residues long. Germline-derived CDR1 and CDR2 are SGHRS and YFSETQ. Written as DNA, the CDR3 is TGCGCCAGCAGCCGGGGGGGACAGGGTGAAGAGCAGTACTTC. Protein product: CASSRGGQGEEQYF.

The rearrangement links TRBV6-5 to TRBJ2-1; a possible D gene is TRBD2 (6 bases). The germline gives CDR1 MNHEY, CDR2 SVGAGI. The CDR3 covers 15 residues. Trimming left V 5 bases short and J 2 bases short, with 13 bases between. This chain's CDR3 is CASSLTSPTYNEQFF. The CDR3 DNA is TGTGCCAGCAGTCTCACTAGCCCGACCTACAATGAGCAGTTCTTC.

The chain combines TRBV7-9 with TRBJ2-3, with TRBD1 as a possible D gene (6 bases). The CDR3 loop spans 18 amino acids. The V end was cut by 1 base, the J end by 4 bases, with 21 bases between. Looked up from germline, CDR1 is SEHNR and CDR2 is FQNEAQ (reference sequence). CDR3 loop: CASSLVLLTGFTADTQYF. The DNA for the CDR3 is TGTGCCAGCAGCTTAGTACTTCTAACAGGGTTTACGGCAGATACGCAGTATTTT.

CDR3 in amino acids: CASSLGRENEQFF. As DNA, the CDR3 is TGTGCCAGCAGTTTAGGGAGAGAGAATGAGCAGTTCTTC. V gene TRBV28 combines with J gene TRBJ2-1; possibly TRBD2 for D (5 bases). The CDR3 spans 13 residues. Per the germline V gene, CDR1 is MDHEN and CDR2 is SYDVKM. V shed 2 bases and J shed 7 bases, with 9 bases lying between them.

The rearrangement uses TRBV2 and TRBJ2-7, with 8 bases fitting TRBD1. Trimming at V came to 8 bases and at J to 3 bases, leaving 12 bases not matched to a gene. Germline CDR1 reads SNHLY; CDR2 reads FYNNEI. The CDR3 is made up of 15 amino acids. The CDR3 DNA reads TGTGCCAGCCAAGGGTTAGGACAGGGACTCTACGAGCAGTACTTC. Translation: CASQGLGQGLYEQYF.

The J gene is TRBJ2-1, the V gene TRBV12-3 or TRBV12-4, with 9 bases that match TRBD2. V was clipped by 10 bases and J by 4 bases; unmatched bases: 5. The CDR3 covers 13 residues. CDR3 coding DNA: TGTGCCACCCAGCGGGAGGTGTACAATGAGCAGTTCTTC. Its translation: CATQREVYNEQFF.

This chain joins TRBV7-9 and TRBJ1-1; D is perhaps TRBD1 (6 bases). Trimming stripped 5 bases from V and 8 bases from J, with 15 bases between. CDR3 length: 13 residues. CDR1 is SEHNR and CDR2 is FQNEAQ in the germline V gene (reference sequence). Here the CDR3 reads CASSLPPDREAFF. The CDR3 nucleotides read TGTGCCAGCAGCCTCCCCCCGGACAGAGAAGCTTTCTTT.

The gene calls are TRBV7-9 and TRBJ2-1, with TRBD2 matching 8 bases. CDR1 SEHNR and CDR2 FQNEAQ come from the germline V gene (reference sequence). The CDR3 loop spans 16 amino acids. The ends lost 1 base at V and 7 bases at J; junction bases unmatched: 9. The CDR3 loop reads CASSLGASGRGNEQFF. For the CDR3, the DNA is TGTGCCAGCAGCTTAGGGGCGAGCGGGAGAGGGAATGAGCAGTTCTTC. The full variable domain, completed using reference TRBV7-9 and TRBJ2-1, is DTGVSQNPRHKITKRGQNVTFRCDPISEHNRLYWYRQTLGQGPEFLTYFQNEAQLEKSRLLSDRFSAERPKGSFSTLEIQRTEQGDSAMYLCASSLGASGRGNEQFFGPGTRLTVL.

This sequence joins TRBV7-7 and TRBJ2-2; D unresolved. CDR1 and CDR2 from the germline V gene are SSHAT and FNYEAQ (reference sequence). Between the trimmed V and J ends, which lost 5 bases and 8 bases, there was a span of 9 bases. This CDR3 contains 12 residues. DNA for the CDR3: TGTGCCAGCAGCCCCCTCCCTGGGGAGCTGTTTTTT. Translating it yields CASSPLPGELFF.

The V call is TRBV11-3, the J call TRBJ1-1; D is possibly TRBD1 (6 bases). The V end lost 1 base, the J end lost 4 bases, and 10 bases lay between the germline ends. Germline V CDR1 and CDR2: SGHNT, YENEEA. CDR3 length: 14 amino acids. CDR3 amino acids: CASSLGRGSTEAFF. The CDR3 DNA reads as TGTGCCAGCAGCTTAGGCAGGGGAAGCACTGAAGCTTTCTTT.

The V and J genes are TRBV2 and TRBJ2-7; D might be TRBD1 (6 bases). Trimming shortened V by 8 bases and J by 1 base, and 15 bases separated the two germline ends. The CDR3 contains 14 residues. In germline, CDR1 is SNHLY, CDR2 FYNNEI. As DNA, the CDR3 is TGTGCCAGCTCGGATGGGGGCTTTTCCTACGAGCAGTACTTC. It specifies CASSDGGFSYEQYF.

This rearrangement joins TRBV13 to TRBJ2-7; 8 bases are a match to TRBD1. The CDR3 has 14 amino acids. V shed 0 bases, J shed 5 bases, and the junction held 3 bases outside the gene matches. Germline CDR1 is PRHDT and CDR2 is FYEKMQ (reference sequence). The DNA of the CDR3 is TGTGCCAGCAGCTTAGGGGACAGGGAGGACGAGCAGTACTTC. As protein: CASSLGDREDEQYF.

V gene TRBV30 combines with J gene TRBJ1-5, with TRBD1 identical over 7 bases. With V trimmed by 8 bases and J by 4 bases, 11 bases remained unmatched. Looked up from germline, CDR1 is GTSNPN and CDR2 is SVGIG (reference sequence). The CDR3 spans 14 residues. CDR3 region: CATSGQDTNQPQHF. CDR3 sequence (DNA): TGTGCCACCTCAGGACAGGATACAAATCAGCCCCAGCATTTT.

This chain uses TRBV5-1 with TRBJ2-7; 9 bases agree with TRBD2. Germline values: CDR1 SGHRS, CDR2 YFSETQ. Germline trimming cut 8 bases from V and 7 bases from J; bases unmatched to any gene: 10. The CDR3 consists of 13 residues. The CDR3 protein is CASSLVAGDEQYF. In DNA form, the CDR3 reads TGCGCCAGTTCCCTAGTAGCGGGAGATGAGCAGTACTTC.

The chain uses TRBV7-3 and TRBJ2-6, with D unclear. Trimming took off 6 bases at V and 0 bases at J, with 12 bases between the two ends. Germline V gene data show CDR1 as SGHTA and CDR2 as FQGTGA. This CDR3 has 16 residues. The CDR3 DNA is TGTGCCAGCAGGGAGACCCTCCTCTCTGGGGCCAACGTCCTGACTTTC. Translation gives CASRETLLSGANVLTF.

The chain recombines TRBV5-4 with TRBJ2-7; perhaps TRBD2 as D (5 bases). The CDR3 contains 15 residues. V was shortened by 4 bases and J by 2 bases, with 16 bases between the two germline ends. The germline V gene encodes CDR1 SGHNT and CDR2 YYREEE (reference sequence). CDR3 in amino acids: CASSPGRGSTYEQYF. CDR3 nucleotides: TGTGCCAGCAGCCCGGGAAGAGGGTCTACCTACGAGCAGTACTTC.